Presented here are 24 T cell receptor beta chains from one specimen sequenced in a study of CD8+ T cells in alopecia areata. Sequencing used cDNA as its template, made by extracting RNA and reverse transcribing it. This table comes from immunoSEQ multiplex PCR, and its TCRdb copy is limited to in-frame clones, with some not included. The sample records nearly 110,000 clones, less than 90% being singletons. Treatment noted: oral pan-JAK inhibitor, 5-10 mg twice daily. The sample in question was CD8+ T cells sorted from blood, obtained at week 24, from a patient treated with tofacitinib. These receptors all stem from a human donor with alopecia areata.

This sequence joins TRBV19 and TRBJ1-1; D gene unclear. Trimming stripped 4 bases from V and 6 bases from J, with 12 bases between. The germline CDR1 and CDR2 sequences are LNHDA and SQIVND (reference sequence). The CDR3 is made up of 13 amino acids. CDR3 sequence (DNA): TGTGCCAGTAGTACTTACAGACGTCCTGAAGCTTTCTTT. Translated, it gives CASSTYRRPEAFF.

The rearrangement uses TRBV4-3 and TRBJ1-2, with no clear D. CDR3 length equals 15 residues. Germline CDR1 is LGHNA and CDR2 is YSLEER. The ends were cut back, 3 bases at V and 3 bases at J, with 14 bases in the middle. The CDR3 reads CASSQVQGLHYGYTF. The DNA for the CDR3 is TGCGCCAGCAGCCAGGTACAAGGGCTCCACTATGGCTACACCTTC.

This rearrangement joins TRBV9 to TRBJ1-2; D is unresolved. Trimming removed 5 bases from V and 8 bases from J, with 10 bases in between. Germline-derived CDR1 and CDR2 are SGDLS and YYNGEE. This CDR3 region has 11 residues. The CDR3 spells CASSSGWGYTF. CDR3 coding DNA: TGTGCCAGCAGTTCTGGGTGGGGCTACACCTTC.

V gene TRBV7-6 combines with J gene TRBJ2-7, with D uncertain. The CDR3 is made up of 13 amino acids. V was cut by 6 bases and J by 4 bases, with 13 bases left in between. Germline CDR1 and CDR2: SGHVS and FNYEAQ. CDR3 DNA sequence: TGTGCCAGCAGTCGATACGTCGGGTACGAGCAGTACTTC. It yields the protein CASSRYVGYEQYF.

V is TRBV4-1 and J is TRBJ1-6, with TRBD1 matching 9 bases. The CDR3 runs to 18 residues. V lost 4 bases, J lost 4 bases, and 11 bases stayed unmatched. From germline, CDR1 is MGHRA and CDR2 YSYEKL. The CDR3 DNA reads TGCGCCAGCAGCCGAGTAGGGACAGGGAAGGGGTATAATTCACCCCTCCACTTT. Residues: CASSRVGTGKGYNSPLHF.

The gene calls are TRBV14 and TRBJ1-6, with no clear D. The germline CDR1 and CDR2 sequences are SGHDN and FVKESK. The germline V and J ends were trimmed by 2 bases and 8 bases, with 13 bases remaining between them. CDR3 length: 15 residues. As DNA, the CDR3 is TGTGCCAGCAGCCAACTCCCCCTGAGGGATTCACCCCTCCACTTT. Amino acids: CASSQLPLRDSPLHF.

This clone was picked up a small number of times. The chain has TRBV7-9 and TRBJ2-7, with D possibly TRBD2 on 5 matching bases. This CDR3 is 14 amino acids long. Germline assignment: CDR1 SEHNR and CDR2 FQNEAQ (reference sequence). V was shortened by 5 bases and J by 0 bases, with 11 bases between the two germline ends. CDR3 region: CASSAKGSSYEQYF. CDR3 DNA sequence: TGTGCCAGCAGCGCCAAAGGGAGCTCCTACGAGCAGTACTTC.

J is TRBJ2-1 and V is TRBV7-9; D is unclear. CDR1 is SEHNR, CDR2 FQNEAQ, per germline (reference sequence). The CDR3 covers 11 residues. Between the trimmed V and J ends, which lost 4 bases and 9 bases, there was a span of 7 bases. The CDR3 coding sequence is TGTGCCAGCAGCTACGGGCGTGAGCAGTTCTTC. Encoded protein: CASSYGREQFF.

The chain uses TRBV7-9 and TRBJ1-6; 10 bases are a match to TRBD1. V dropped 5 bases and J dropped 6; count of bases not matched to a gene: 7. Germline V gene sequence: CDR1 SEHNR, CDR2 FQNEAQ (reference sequence). The CDR3 length is 16 residues. The CDR3 loop reads CASSGWDRGSNSPLHF. For the CDR3, the DNA is TGTGCCAGCAGCGGATGGGACAGGGGATCTAATTCACCCCTCCACTTT.

The V call is TRBV4-2, the J call TRBJ2-2; 10 nucleotides align to TRBD2. The CDR3 runs to 14 residues. J lost 8 bases, V lost 2 bases, and 2 bases had no gene match. Germline lookup yields CDR1 LGHNA and CDR2 YNFKEQ. The CDR3 loop is CASSQKTSGGELFF. CDR3 bases: TGTGCCAGCAGCCAAAAGACTAGCGGGGGGGAGCTGTTTTTT.

V usage is TRBV19 and J usage is TRBJ2-7, with 8 positions matching TRBD1. Germline CDR1 is LNHDA and CDR2 is SQIVND (reference sequence). The CDR3 runs 13 residues. Germline trimming cut 5 bases from V and 5 bases from J; bases unmatched to any gene: 5. The CDR3 bases are TGTGCCAGTAGTCCGACAGGGGCGAACGAGCAGTACTTC. It codes for CASSPTGANEQYF.

This clone was detected a few times. This sequence joins TRBV10-3 and TRBJ1-1; D gene ambiguous. This CDR3 comprises 14 residues. The V gene's germline CDR1 is ENHRY and CDR2 SYGVKD. V was cut by 4 bases and J by 1 base, with 10 bases left in between. The CDR3 loop is CAISGVPENTEAFF. DNA for the CDR3: TGTGCCATCAGTGGGGTCCCCGAGAACACTGAAGCTTTCTTT.

The chain recombines TRBV2 with TRBJ2-5; D unresolved. V dropped 2 bases and J dropped 1 base, with 8 bases sitting between them. The CDR3 spans 14 residues. Germline lookup yields CDR1 SNHLY and CDR2 FYNNEI. CDR3 sequence (DNA): TGTGCCAGCAGTGAATCAAACAGCCAAGAGACCCAGTACTTC. This sequence encodes CASSESNSQETQYF. The whole variable domain, remainder taken from reference TRBV2 and TRBJ2-5, is EPEVTQTPSHQVTQMGQEVILRCVPISNHLYFYWYRQILGQKVEFLVSFYNNEISEKSEIFDDQFSVERPDGSNFTLKIRSTKLEDSAMYFCASSESNSQETQYFGPGTRLLVL.

This clone was seen a single time. A single base is all that separates this from a far larger clone, so a read error is likely. This sample also contains other DNA sequences that code for the same CDR3. The chain joins TRBV5-5 to TRBJ2-1, with D unclear. The CDR3 runs 13 residues. The V gene's germline CDR1 is SGHKS and CDR2 YYEKEE (reference sequence). V lost 0 bases and J lost 7, with 8 bases in between. CDR3 region: CASSLGWRNEQFF. CDR3 in DNA: TGTGCCAGCAGCTTGGGCTGGAGAAATGAGCAGTTCTTC.

This clone was recorded once. V is TRBV7-2 and J is TRBJ1-1; tentative D call: TRBD1 (5 bases). Between the trimmed V and J ends, which lost 1 base and 4 bases, there was a span of 16 bases. This CDR3 region has 16 residues. Germline CDR1 SGHTA, CDR2 FQGNSA. CDR3 sequence (DNA): TGTGCCAGCAGCTTAGGAATTCGGGACCTACTCACTGAAGCTTTCTTT. Amino acids: CASSLGIRDLLTEAFF. The full variable domain, in which reference TRBV7-2 and TRBJ1-1 provide the parts outside the CDR3, is GAGVSQSPSNKVTEKGKDVELRCDPISGHTALYWYRQSLGQGLEFLIYFQGNSAPDKSGLPSDRFSAERTGGSVSTLTIQRTQQEDSAVYLCASSLGIRDLLTEAFFGQGTRLTVV.

As regards this clone: One junction end does not reproduce the germline sequence, and a read error may be involved. The CDR3 bases are TGCGCCAGCAGCCAAGGACCAGGGAGCTATGGCTATACCTTC. This gives the protein CASSQGPGSYGYTF. The genes are TRBV4-1 and TRBJ1-2; D is perhaps TRBD1 (5 bases). The CDR3 spans 14 residues. The germline V gene encodes CDR1 MGHRA and CDR2 YSYEKL.

Only a few counts were recorded for this clone. This chain uses TRBV19 with TRBJ2-3; D remains unclear. Germline CDR1 is LNHDA and CDR2 is SQIVND (reference sequence). Trimming cost V 3 bases and J 5 bases, with 3 bases left between them. The CDR3 consists of 11 residues. The CDR3 DNA reads as TGTGCCAGTAGTATCCTAGATACGCAGTATTTT. This sequence encodes CASSILDTQYF.

The gene calls are TRBV2 and TRBJ2-5, with 8 nucleotides matching TRBD1. Germline lookup yields CDR1 SNHLY and CDR2 FYNNEI. V dropped 8 bases and J dropped 0; count of bases not matched to a gene: 14. CDR3 length: 17 residues. This CDR3 reads CASSFIKTGENQETQYF. The CDR3 region has the DNA TGTGCCAGCTCCTTTATAAAGACAGGGGAAAACCAAGAGACCCAGTACTTC.

The J gene is TRBJ2-1, the V gene TRBV20-1, with D hard to call. The CDR3 runs to 11 residues. CDR1 and CDR2 (germline): DFQATT, SNEGSKA (reference sequence). Trimming cost V 6 bases and J 4 bases, with 7 bases left between them. In DNA, the CDR3 is TGCAGTGCAGAGGAGTACAATGAGCAGTTCTTC. This gives the protein CSAEEYNEQFF.

The chain uses TRBV27 and TRBJ2-7; possibly TRBD2 for D (5 bases). The V gene lost 6 bases and the J gene lost 7 bases, with 22 bases spanning the gap. Germline CDR1 reads MNHEY; CDR2 reads SMNVEV (reference sequence). CDR3 length equals 15 residues. CDR3: CASSPGVALPWEQYF. Here the CDR3 DNA reads TGTGCCAGCAGCCCCGGGGTAGCGCTCCCCTGGGAGCAGTACTTC.

The chain employs TRBV29-1 and TRBJ2-7; either TRBD1 or TRBD2 may supply D (6 bases each). V was trimmed by 2 bases and J by 7 bases, leaving 15 bases between them. Germline values: CDR1 SQVTM, CDR2 ANQGSEA. The CDR3 sequence is 13 residues long. The CDR3 is CSVENLGAGEQYF. The CDR3 coding sequence is TGCAGCGTTGAAAATCTGGGGGCGGGAGAGCAGTACTTC.

The chain couples TRBV7-8 to TRBJ2-1; TRBD2 matches 7 bases. This CDR3 is 15 amino acids long. Germline V CDR1 and CDR2: SGHVS, FQNEAQ. Unmatched junction bases numbered 6, after V lost 5 bases and J lost 2 bases. Here the CDR3 reads CASSLVGLPYNEQFF. CDR3 bases: TGTGCCAGCAGCCTAGTGGGACTACCCTACAATGAGCAGTTCTTC. The full variable domain, in which reference TRBV7-8 and TRBJ2-1 provide the parts outside the CDR3, is GAGVSQSPRYKVAKRGQDVALRCDPISGHVSLFWYQQALGQGPEFLTYFQNEAQLDKSGLPSDRFFAERPEGSVSTLKIQRTQQEDSAVYLCASSLVGLPYNEQFFGPGTRLTVL.

This chain uses TRBV10-1 with TRBJ1-2; weak D call: TRBD1 (5 bases). CDR1 is WNHNN and CDR2 is SYGVQD in the germline V gene (reference sequence). The V end was cut by 7 bases, the J end by 3 bases, with 24 bases between. The CDR3 totals 17 residues. CDR3 DNA: TGCGCCAGCACCTCGACTCCTAAGCCGATGGGGGACTATGGCTACACCTTC. Translation gives CASTSTPKPMGDYGYTF.

The chain has TRBV6-6 and TRBJ1-2; D may be TRBD1 (5 bases). This CDR3 has 14 amino acids. The germline gives CDR1 MNHNY, CDR2 SVGAGI (reference sequence). Deletions cut 2 bases from V and 5 bases from J, with 12 bases between. CDR3: CASSYGQGGYGYTF. The CDR3 bases are TGTGCCAGCAGTTACGGGCAGGGAGGATATGGCTACACCTTC.